This T cell receptor beta chain was sequenced for a study of OX40 agonist ivuxolimab in advanced cancers. Study-wide points: Expanded clones were, on average, more numerous in CD8+ T cells than in CD4+. The study observed clonal expansion of CD4+ and CD8+ blood T cells by week 6 at 0.1 to 3.0 mg/kg. Normalized expansion of T-cell clones was also low for some nonresponders.

Using immunoSEQ multiplex PCR, the repertoire was profiled, and TCRdb retains in-frame clones only, with some absent. The sample contains 30,000 to 45,000 clones, 70% to 85% of which appear only once. This clone has a handful of counts. Its target is unknown. The TCR sequence derives from an adult with an advanced solid tumor such as melanoma, head and neck, liver or kidney cancer. Sequenced here: CD4+ or CD8+ T cells sorted from blood, sampled in a trial of the OX40 agonist ivuxolimab.

Here the CDR3 DNA reads TGCGCCAGCAGCTTGGCCCTCAGGGGGTATTCACCCCTCCACTTT. Translating gives CASSLALRGYSPLHF. J is TRBJ1-6 and V is TRBV5-1, with 7 bases matching TRBD1. V shed 0 bases and J 8 bases; nucleotides not matched to a gene: 5. Germline V lookup: CDR1 SGHRS, CDR2 YFSETQ. This CDR3 contains 15 residues.